This entry lists 29 T cell receptor beta chains sequenced from one sample in a study of cytomegalovirus exposure and HLA in healthy donors. The PCR was carried out with 60 Vbeta primers and 13 Jbeta primers. TCRdb keeps only in-frame clones here, not all; method: immunoSEQ multiplex PCR. The sample lists fewer than 150,000 clones, 65% to 85% occurring once. The source material was PBMCs. The receptor set was obtained from a woman aged 25 to 39 in good health and CMV-seropositive.

The rearrangement links TRBV7-9 to TRBJ2-1; D perhaps matches TRBD2 (9 bases). CDR1 is SEHNR, CDR2 FQNEAQ, per germline (reference sequence). V lost 3 bases and J 8 bases, leaving 20 bases between the germline ends. The CDR3 sequence is 16 residues long. CDR3 nucleotides: TGTGCCAGCAGCTTTGTGGGCGGGGGGGACAGGCATGAGCAGTTCTTC. Translated: CASSFVGGGDRHEQFF.

The chain carries TRBV4-1 and TRBJ1-2; D not certain. The germline gives CDR1 MGHRA, CDR2 YSYEKL. The V and J ends lost 3 bases and 8 bases respectively, with 10 bases between them. The CDR3 extends over 12 amino acids. CDR3 region: CASSQSGYGYTF. Here the CDR3 DNA reads TGCGCCAGCAGCCAGAGCGGTTACGGCTACACCTTC.

The V and J genes are TRBV30 and TRBJ2-7; possibly TRBD2 for D (5 bases). Deletions cut 4 bases from V and 4 bases from J, with 14 bases between. The CDR3 runs to 13 residues. The germline V gene has CDR1 GTSNPN and CDR2 SVGIG (reference sequence). CDR3 loop: CAWNDPGGYEQYF. Here the CDR3 DNA reads TGTGCCTGGAATGATCCAGGAGGTTACGAGCAGTACTTC.

V gene TRBV5-1 combines with J gene TRBJ2-7; 7 bases line up with TRBD1. CDR1 and CDR2 from the germline V gene are SGHRS and YFSETQ. V was pared by 4 bases and J by 0 bases, with 7 bases of the junction left unmatched. The CDR3 sequence is 15 residues long. This chain's CDR3 is CASSPSGTASYEQYF. As DNA, the CDR3 is TGCGCCAGCAGCCCATCCGGGACAGCCTCCTACGAGCAGTACTTC.

CDR3 residues: CASSGSGNTIYF. DNA for the CDR3: TGTGCCAGCTCGGGCTCTGGAAACACCATATATTTT. The chain links TRBV7-6 to TRBJ1-3; D not resolved. The CDR3 is 12 residues long. Trimming pared 8 bases from V and 0 bases from J, leaving 5 bases between. Germline loops: CDR1 SGHVS, CDR2 FNYEAQ.

This clone was seen more than once but under ten times. This chain links TRBV5-1 with TRBJ1-1; TRBD1 might be the D (5 bases). V was trimmed by 3 bases and J by 9 bases, leaving 12 bases between them. This CDR3 is built from 12 residues. CDR1 and CDR2 (germline): SGHRS, YFSETQ. The CDR3 nucleotides are TGCGCCAGCAGCTCTCGGGGGGATAAAGCTTTCTTT. It is translated as CASSSRGDKAFF.

Only one count was recorded for this clone. The chain uses TRBV7-9 and TRBJ1-4, with D perhaps matching TRBD1 (6 bases). Germline V gives CDR1 SEHNR, CDR2 FQNEAQ (reference sequence). With 10 bases removed from V and 8 bases from J, the gap between germline ends came to 14 bases. This CDR3 has 12 amino acids. Here the CDR3 reads CAIIRDTEKLFF. The CDR3 DNA reads TGTGCCATAATTCGGGACACCGAAAAACTGTTTTTT. Drawing the rest from reference TRBV7-9 and TRBJ1-4, the complete variable domain is DTGVSQNPRHKITKRGQNVTFRCDPISEHNRLYWYRQTLGQGPEFLTYFQNEAQLEKSRLLSDRFSAERPKGSFSTLEIQRTEQGDSAMYLCAIIRDTEKLFFGSGTQLSVL.

This clone was detected once. The chain joins TRBV30 to TRBJ2-7; 8 bases agree with TRBD1. The ends lost 2 bases at V and 6 bases at J; junction bases unmatched: 9. The CDR3 sequence is 14 residues long. CDR1 and CDR2 (germline): GTSNPN, SVGIG (reference sequence). The CDR3 loop is CAWSHLTGGGEQYF. The CDR3 DNA reads TGTGCCTGGAGTCACCTCACAGGGGGTGGCGAGCAGTACTTC.

The rearrangement uses TRBV6-1 and TRBJ2-7, with 8 bases fitting TRBD2. Losses at the gene ends were 7 bases for V and 0 bases for J; bases not matched to a gene: 2. The CDR3 totals 13 residues. Germline loops: CDR1 MNHNS, CDR2 SASEGT. CDR3 sequence: CASTTSGSYEQYF. The CDR3 DNA follows: TGTGCCAGCACAACTAGCGGCTCCTACGAGCAGTACTTC.

This clone was seen only a few times. The chain has TRBV4-2 and TRBJ2-3; D uncertain. V lost 0 bases and J lost 4, with 14 bases in between. The CDR3 has 16 amino acids. CDR1 and CDR2 (germline): LGHNA, YNFKEQ. CDR3 sequence (DNA): TGTGCCAGCAGCCAAGATCTACGGAGCGAATCAGATACGCAGTATTTT. Translated: CASSQDLRSESDTQYF.

The CDR3 is CASSLAGGQGYGYTF. The CDR3 coding sequence is TGCGCCAGCAGCTTGGCCGGGGGACAGGGGTATGGCTACACCTTC. This chain links TRBV5-1 with TRBJ1-2; 10 nucleotides line up with TRBD1. This CDR3 region has 15 residues. The germline V gene encodes CDR1 SGHRS and CDR2 YFSETQ. The J segment lost 5 bases and the V segment lost 0 bases, leaving 4 bases of the junction unmatched.

V usage is TRBV4-1 and J usage is TRBJ2-7, with a possible D match to TRBD2 (6 bases). V lost 2 bases, J lost 7 bases, and 21 bases lay in between. Germline loops: CDR1 MGHRA, CDR2 YSYEKL. This CDR3 comprises 16 residues. The CDR3 here is CASSQSSGLTVGEQYF. DNA for the CDR3: TGCGCCAGCAGCCAATCCTCGGGACTTACCGTGGGGGAGCAGTACTTC.

Comment on this clone: In the same sample, other DNA sequences code for this CDR3. The chain uses TRBV9 and TRBJ1-1; no clear D. This CDR3 region has 12 residues. Germline V lookup: CDR1 SGDLS, CDR2 YYNGEE. Trimming removed 2 bases at V and 5 bases at J, with 7 bases between. The CDR3 DNA is TGTGCCAGCAGCGTCGGAGAGACTGAAGCTTTCTTT. Protein product: CASSVGETEAFF.

This chain connects TRBV11-3 to TRBJ1-1; perhaps TRBD1 as D (5 bases). Germline CDR1 and CDR2: SGHNT and YENEEA. The CDR3 has 16 residues. Deletions cut 0 bases from V and 4 bases from J, with 15 bases between. The CDR3 protein is CASSLDSWAQGTEAFF. CDR3 nucleotide sequence: TGTGCCAGCAGCTTAGATTCCTGGGCGCAGGGCACTGAAGCTTTCTTT.

This clone appeared a single time. The V gene is TRBV5-1, the J gene TRBJ2-5; TRBD2 might be the D (6 bases). CDR1 SGHRS and CDR2 YFSETQ come from the germline V gene. V gave up 0 bases and J gave up 4 bases, with 7 bases separating them. The CDR3 is 13 amino acids. This CDR3 reads CASSLGAGETQYF. The CDR3 DNA sequence: TGCGCCAGCAGCTTGGGAGCGGGAGAGACCCAGTACTTC.

On this clone: One end of the junction varies from germline; a read error may be responsible. The chain carries TRBV30 and TRBJ2-5; TRBD2 matches 8 bases. The CDR3 sequence is 13 residues long. Germline CDR1 GTSNPN, CDR2 SVGIG (reference sequence). DNA of the CDR3: TGTGCCTGGAGTGGTAGCGGGGCTGAGACCCGGTACTTC. It yields the protein CAWSGSGAETRYF. Supplemented by reference TRBV30 and TRBJ2-5, the full variable domain reads SQTIHQWPATLVQPVGSPLSLECTVEGTSNPNLYWYRQAAGRGLQLLFYSVGIGQISSEVPQNLSASRPQDRQFILSSKKLLLSDSGFYLCAWSGSGAETRYFGPGTRLLVL.

This chain joins TRBV4-1 and TRBJ1-2; weak D call: TRBD1 (5 bases). Germline V gene sequence: CDR1 MGHRA, CDR2 YSYEKL. The CDR3 has 15 amino acids. Trimming removed 5 bases at V and 2 bases at J, with 15 bases between. The DNA for the CDR3 is TGCGCCAGCAGCTCCCTTGCCCAGGGCAACTATGGCTACACCTTC. Its translation: CASSSLAQGNYGYTF.

The chain carries TRBV5-1 and TRBJ1-2, with a weak D call TRBD1 (5 bases). The CDR3 has 12 residues. Germline-derived CDR1 and CDR2 are SGHRS and YFSETQ. V dropped 0 bases and J dropped 7 bases, with 7 bases sitting between them. CDR3 nucleotides: TGCGCCAGCAGCTTGGGGGGCAGTGGCTACACCTTC. Encoded protein: CASSLGGSGYTF.

This chain uses TRBV19 with TRBJ2-1, with no clear D. Trimming cost V 2 bases and J 3 bases, with 14 bases left between them. This CDR3 spans 16 amino acids. Germline CDR1 LNHDA, CDR2 SQIVND (reference sequence). The CDR3 DNA reads TGTGCCAGTAGTATATTGACCGGAGCGCTCTACAATGAGCAGTTCTTC. Translation gives CASSILTGALYNEQFF.

The rearrangement uses TRBV7-3 and TRBJ2-3; no clear D. This CDR3 comprises 12 residues. Trimming shortened V by 5 bases and J by 0 bases, and 3 bases separated the two germline ends. The germline CDR1 and CDR2 sequences are SGHTA and FQGTGA. The CDR3 sequence: CASSPSTDTQYF. DNA of the CDR3: TGTGCCAGCAGCCCAAGCACAGATACGCAGTATTTT.

The sample holds a few counts of this clone. The V gene is TRBV7-8, the J gene TRBJ1-5, with TRBD1 matching 7 bases. The CDR3 has 16 amino acids. J lost 0 bases, V lost 5 bases, and 7 bases had no gene match. Germline values: CDR1 SGHVS, CDR2 FQNEAQ. The CDR3 sequence: CASSPFGQDSNQPQHF. DNA of the CDR3: TGTGCCAGCAGCCCCTTCGGACAGGATAGCAATCAGCCCCAGCATTTT.

There are a few counts of this clone. This chain links TRBV5-5 with TRBJ1-5; D gene ambiguous. Germline V gene sequence: CDR1 SGHKS, CDR2 YYEKEE (reference sequence). The V end was cut by 4 bases, the J end by 9 bases, with 17 bases between. CDR3 size: 14 residues. CDR3 sequence: CASSVDAGYRPQHF. CDR3 nucleotides: TGTGCCAGCAGCGTGGATGCGGGCTATAGGCCCCAGCATTTT.

The table lists this clone with a few counts. In nucleotides, the CDR3 is TGTGCCAGCTCCCCGACAGGCGGCAATCAGCCCCAGCATTTT. It translates to CASSPTGGNQPQHF. The chain employs TRBV25-1 and TRBJ1-5; TRBD1 is a possible D gene (6 bases). Trimming took 8 bases from V and 2 from J, leaving 13 bases between them. The CDR3 is 14 amino acids. Germline V lookup: CDR1 MGHDK, CDR2 SYGVNS.

Comment on this clone: Other DNA sequences from this sample encode an identical CDR3 as well. The rearrangement uses TRBV14 and TRBJ2-5; 8 bases map to TRBD2. This CDR3 comprises 17 residues. Germline CDR1 SGHDN, CDR2 FVKESK. J gave up 1 base and V 4 bases, and 11 bases lay outside the gene matches. The DNA for the CDR3 is TGTGCCAGCAGCCCAGGACTAGCCCGAGACCGCCAAGAGACCCAGTACTTC. It is translated as CASSPGLARDRQETQYF.

The chain is built from TRBV7-8 and TRBJ1-1; unclear D gene. The germline V gene has CDR1 SGHVS and CDR2 FQNEAQ. The V end lost 0 bases, the J end lost 1 base, and 6 bases lay between the germline ends. The CDR3 length is 14 residues. In DNA, the CDR3 is TGTGCCAGCAGCTTAGCGGAGGCGAACACTGAAGCTTTCTTT. This encodes CASSLAEANTEAFF. The whole variable domain, remainder taken from reference TRBV7-8 and TRBJ1-1, is GAGVSQSPRYKVAKRGQDVALRCDPISGHVSLFWYQQALGQGPEFLTYFQNEAQLDKSGLPSDRFFAERPEGSVSTLKIQRTQQEDSAVYLCASSLAEANTEAFFGQGTRLTVV.

The J gene is TRBJ1-4, the V gene TRBV30, with a possible D match to TRBD1 (5 bases). V gave up 4 bases and J gave up 8 bases, with 20 bases separating them. CDR1 and CDR2 (germline): GTSNPN, SVGIG (reference sequence). The CDR3 runs 15 residues. The CDR3 sequence: CAWMQGGVFQEKLFF. The CDR3 DNA sequence: TGTGCCTGGATGCAGGGAGGGGTCTTTCAGGAAAAACTGTTTTTT.

This chain joins TRBV25-1 and TRBJ1-4, with a weak D call TRBD1 (6 bases). The CDR3 length is 15 residues. V was clipped by 7 bases and J by 7 bases, with 19 bases between them. Germline-derived CDR1 and CDR2 are MGHDK and SYGVNS. The CDR3 is CASTHVGGAGEKLFF. DNA of the CDR3: TGTGCCAGCACTCACGTGGGGGGGGCAGGTGAAAAACTGTTTTTT.

This clone has only a few counts. The chain links TRBV2 to TRBJ1-1; D remains unclear. Germline CDR1 SNHLY, CDR2 FYNNEI. V was cut by 9 bases and J by 0 bases, with 11 bases left in between. This CDR3 contains 13 residues. For the CDR3, the DNA is TGTGCCAGAAGCCAGGAAGTGAACACTGAAGCTTTCTTT. Translation gives CARSQEVNTEAFF. The whole variable domain, filled in from reference TRBV2 and TRBJ1-1, reads EPEVTQTPSHQVTQMGQEVILRCVPISNHLYFYWYRQILGQKVEFLVSFYNNEISEKSEIFDDQFSVERPDGSNFTLKIRSTKLEDSAMYFCARSQEVNTEAFFGQGTRLTVV.

V gene TRBV19 combines with J gene TRBJ1-5; the match to TRBD1 covers 9 bases. After removal of 9 bases from V and 0 bases from J, the junction contained 9 bases not matched to a gene. The germline gives CDR1 LNHDA, CDR2 SQIVND (reference sequence). CDR3 length: 16 residues. In nucleotides, the CDR3 is TGTGCCAGCGAGACAGGGGGTTTCAATAGCAATCAGCCCCAGCATTTT. It is translated as CASETGGFNSNQPQHF.